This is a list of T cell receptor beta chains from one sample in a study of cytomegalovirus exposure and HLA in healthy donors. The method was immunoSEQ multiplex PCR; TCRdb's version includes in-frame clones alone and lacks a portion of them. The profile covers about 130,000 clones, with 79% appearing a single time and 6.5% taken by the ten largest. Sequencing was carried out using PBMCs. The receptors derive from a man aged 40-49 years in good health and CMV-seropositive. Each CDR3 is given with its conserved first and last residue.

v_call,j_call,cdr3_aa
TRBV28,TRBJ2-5,CASGLAGDFQETQYF
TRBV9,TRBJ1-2,CASSPRVAYDGYTF
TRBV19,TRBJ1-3,CASWDTRSGNTIYF
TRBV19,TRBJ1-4,CASSNPRGRESEKLFF
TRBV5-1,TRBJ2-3,CASSLGQGRGTDTQYF
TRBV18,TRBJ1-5,CASSPGTGLSNQPQHF
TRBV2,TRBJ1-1,CASRRNGDTEAFF
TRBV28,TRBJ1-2,CASSLRANYGYTF
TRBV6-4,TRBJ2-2,CASSDGYRGHTGELFF
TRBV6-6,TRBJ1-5,CASSYSRQGNQPQHF
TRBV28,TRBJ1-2,CASLRGYGYTF
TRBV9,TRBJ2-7,CASSSQGGPTYEQYF
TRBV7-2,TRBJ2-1,CASSLSYRPSYNEQFF
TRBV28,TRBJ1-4,CASSLRVRKEKLFF
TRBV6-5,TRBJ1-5,CASSFGRDQPQHF
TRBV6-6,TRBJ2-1,CASRELAGDNEQFF
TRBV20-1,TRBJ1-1,CSARDSGGAFF
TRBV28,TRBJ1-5,CASSLFGDSWQPQHF
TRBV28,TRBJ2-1,CASSSGQGLDEQFF
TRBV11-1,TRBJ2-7,CASSFLATTYEQYF
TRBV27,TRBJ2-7,CASSLTLWDRSYEQYF
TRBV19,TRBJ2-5,CASSRTGGEETQYF
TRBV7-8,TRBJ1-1,CASSLVDTEANTEAFF
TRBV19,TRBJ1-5,CAGGTGGNQPQHF
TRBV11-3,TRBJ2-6,CASSPGTGVPGANVLTF
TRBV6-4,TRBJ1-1,CASSVSSVNTEAFF
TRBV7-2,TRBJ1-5,CASSQQGNQPQHF